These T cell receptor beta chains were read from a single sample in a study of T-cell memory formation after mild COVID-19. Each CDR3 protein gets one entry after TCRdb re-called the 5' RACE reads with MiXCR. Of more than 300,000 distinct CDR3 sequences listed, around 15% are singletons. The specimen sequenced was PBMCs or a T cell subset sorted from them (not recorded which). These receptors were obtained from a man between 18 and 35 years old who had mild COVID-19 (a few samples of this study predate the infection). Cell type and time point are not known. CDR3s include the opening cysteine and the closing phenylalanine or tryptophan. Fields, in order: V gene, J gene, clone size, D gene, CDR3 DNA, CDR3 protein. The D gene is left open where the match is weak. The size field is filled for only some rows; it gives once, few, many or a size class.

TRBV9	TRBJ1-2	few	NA	TGTGCCAGCAGCTTCTTAGGCGAATCCTATGGCTACACCTTC	CASSFLGESYGYTF
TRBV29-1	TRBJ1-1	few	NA	TGCAGCGTTGATCGCAGCACTGAAGCTTTCTTT	CSVDRSTEAFF
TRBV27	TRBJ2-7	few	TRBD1	TGTGCCAGCAGTCCGACAGGGGATTACTCCTACGAGCAGTACTTC	CASSPTGDYSYEQYF
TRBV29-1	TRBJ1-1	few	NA	TGCAGCGCTTACAGTGTCAAGGCTGAAGCTTTCTTT	CSAYSVKAEAFF
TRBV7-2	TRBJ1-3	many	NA	TGTGCCAGCAGCTCCTACAGGAGGCAGGCTGGAAACACCATATATTTT	CASSSYRRQAGNTIYF
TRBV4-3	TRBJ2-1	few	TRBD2	TGCGCCAGCAGCCAATTCTCCCTAGCGGGGCGAAGCTACAATGAGCAGTTCTTC	CASSQFSLAGRSYNEQFF
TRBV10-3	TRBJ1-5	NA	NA	TGTGCCATCAGCACCTCGGGCGGGGATCAGCCCCAGCATTTT	CAISTSGGDQPQHF
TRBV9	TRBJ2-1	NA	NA	TGTGCCAGCAGCGTAGCGTACACTCCGGGGAATGAGCAGTTCTTC	CASSVAYTPGNEQFF
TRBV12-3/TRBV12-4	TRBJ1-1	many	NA	TGTGCCAGCAGCCCCGGCCAGGGCCACACTGAAGCTTTCTTT	CASSPGQGHTEAFF
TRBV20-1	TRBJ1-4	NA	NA	TGCAGTGCTAGAGTCGGGGTTGAGGAAAAACTGTTTTTT	CSARVGVEEKLFF
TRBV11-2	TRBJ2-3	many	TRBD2	TGTGCCAGCAGCTTTGGACTAGCGGGGGCTCTCACAGATACGCAGTATTTT	CASSFGLAGALTDTQYF
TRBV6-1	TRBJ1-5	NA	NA	TGTGCCGGGCGTGGGGGAACTGGAGAGCCCCAGCATTTT	CAGRGGTGEPQHF
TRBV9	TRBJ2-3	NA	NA	TGTGCCAGCAGCGTAGCCTCCGGCCCCACAGATACGCAGTATTTT	CASSVASGPTDTQYF
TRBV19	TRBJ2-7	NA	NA	TGTGCCAGTAGTAGATCATTAGACAGCATCTCCTACGAGCAGTACTTC	CASSRSLDSISYEQYF
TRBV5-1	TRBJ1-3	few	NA	TGCGCCAGCAGCTTCGGCTCTGGAAACACCATATATTTT	CASSFGSGNTIYF